Listed below are T cell receptor beta chains from one sample, sequenced in a study of blood T cell repertoires in COVID-19. TCRdb's table, derived via immunoSEQ multiplex PCR, lists solely in-frame clones and lacks some. Of about 190,000 clones listed, under 90% are singletons. Sequenced: peripheral blood. The receptors here all came from a man aged 25 to 40 with active or convalescent COVID-19. CDR3s include the opening cysteine and the closing phenylalanine or tryptophan. D genes are given only for firm matches. The size of a clone is reported for some rows only, either as once, few or many, or as a class for expanded clones.

D gene	V gene	clone size	CDR3 length	J gene	CDR3 protein	CDR3 DNA
.	TRBV4-1	.	15	TRBJ1-1	CASSQEGPPNTEAFF	TGCGCCAGCAGCCAAGAGGGGCCCCCGAACACTGAAGCTTTCTTT
.	TRBV11-3	.	17	TRBJ2-7	CASSPGQGELAGRGQYF	TGTGCCAGCAGCCCGGGACAGGGAGAACTAGCGGGGCGGGGGCAGTACTTC
TRBD1	TRBV2	once	15	TRBJ1-6	CASSGQGQYNSPLHF	TGTGCCAGCAGTGGACAGGGCCAATATAATTCACCCCTCCACTTT
.	TRBV9	.	15	TRBJ1-3	CASSERTGSGNTIYF	TGTGCCAGCAGCGAAAGAACAGGCTCTGGAAACACCATATATTTT
TRBD2	TRBV28	.	15	TRBJ2-3	CASSLSLGGTDTQYF	TGTGCCAGCAGTTTATCATTGGGGGGGACAGATACGCAGTATTTT
.	TRBV27	.	14	TRBJ1-4	CASPFGGSNEKLFF	TGTGCCAGCCCTTTTGGGGGGTCTAATGAAAAACTGTTTTTT
.	TRBV5-6	few	16	TRBJ2-5	CASSLGAQGRQETQYF	TGTGCCAGCAGCTTGGGGGCACAGGGTCGGCAAGAGACCCAGTACTTC
TRBD2	TRBV5-4	.	18	TRBJ2-2	CASSLGLAGVSGTGELFF	TGTGCCAGCAGCTTGGGACTAGCGGGAGTATCGGGGACCGGGGAGCTGTTTTTT
.	TRBV6-5	.	13	TRBJ1-2	CASIPPSNYGYTF	TGTGCCAGCATCCCCCCGAGTAACTATGGCTACACCTTC
TRBD1	TRBV19	.	16	TRBJ2-1	CASSTRQGSSYNEQFF	TGTGCCAGTAGTACCAGACAGGGTAGCTCCTACAATGAGCAGTTCTTC
TRBD1	TRBV27	.	13	TRBJ1-5	CASSSAGGQPQHF	TGTGCCAGCAGTTCGGCAGGGGGTCAGCCCCAGCATTTT
.	TRBV19	.	14	TRBJ2-3	CASTPGQSTDTQYF	TGTGCCAGCACACCGGGACAAAGCACAGATACGCAGTATTTT
TRBD1	TRBV28	.	13	TRBJ1-2	CASSTDRGGGYTF	TGTGCCAGCAGTACCGACAGGGGAGGTGGCTACACCTTC
TRBD1	TRBV5-4	few	14	TRBJ1-2	CASSLGQGLGGYTF	TGTGCCAGCAGCTTGGGACAGGGACTAGGTGGCTACACCTTC
TRBD1	TRBV19	.	12	TRBJ1-2	CASSTHRGGYTF	TGTGCCAGTAGTACCCACAGGGGAGGCTACACCTTC
.	TRBV11-3	.	15	TRBJ1-1	CASSPGEHLNTEAFF	TGTGCCAGCAGCCCCGGGGAACACTTGAACACTGAAGCTTTCTTT
.	TRBV7-9	.	15	TRBJ2-5	CASSLVGTVQETQYF	TGTGCCAGCAGCTTAGTAGGGACTGTACAAGAGACCCAGTACTTC
.	TRBV4-3	.	14	TRBJ2-1	CASSQDAVANEQFF	TGCGCCAGCAGCCAAGATGCAGTAGCGAATGAGCAGTTCTTC
.	TRBV10-3	.	14	TRBJ2-7	CAISELAGAQEQYF	TGTGCCATCAGTGAGTTGGCAGGGGCGCAAGAGCAGTACTTC
.	TRBV29-1	.	13	TRBJ2-3	CSVPGSYTDTQYF	TGCAGCGTTCCCGGGTCATACACAGATACGCAGTATTTT
TRBD2	TRBV18	.	15	TRBJ2-7	CASSATSGMSYEQYF	TGTGCCAGCTCAGCTACTAGCGGGATGTCCTACGAGCAGTACTTC
.	TRBV9	.	13	TRBJ1-1	CASSVTGNSEAFF	TGTGCCAGCAGCGTGACAGGTAACTCTGAAGCTTTCTTT
.	TRBV3-1/TRBV3-2	once	14	TRBJ1-1	CASSWQGGVKKAFF	TGTGCCAGCAGCTGGCAGGGCGGGGTTAAGAAAGCTTTCTTT
TRBD1	TRBV29-1	.	13	TRBJ2-3	CSTGDRGTDTQYF	TGCAGCACCGGGGACAGGGGGACAGATACGCAGTATTTT
TRBD2	TRBV29-1	.	13	TRBJ2-1	CSVGYQLAGEQFF	TGCAGCGTTGGATATCAACTAGCGGGTGAGCAGTTCTTC
TRBD2	TRBV7-9	once	16	TRBJ2-5	CASSLVTLAAKETQYF	TGTGCCAGCAGCTTAGTTACACTAGCGGCGAAAGAGACCCAGTACTTC
.	TRBV12-3/TRBV12-4	.	13	TRBJ2-7	CASSLSARYEQYF	TGTGCCAGCAGTCTGTCAGCGCGCTACGAGCAGTACTTC
.	TRBV19	.	13	TRBJ2-1	CASNTFRGNEQFF	TGTGCCAGTAATACTTTTAGGGGAAATGAGCAGTTCTTC
.	TRBV28	.	13	TRBJ1-2	CASRNRQDYGYTF	TGTGCCAGCAGAAATCGACAGGACTATGGCTACACCTTC
.	TRBV7-9	.	13	TRBJ1-1	CASVTGRNTEAFF	TGTGCCAGTGTGACTGGAAGGAACACTGAAGCTTTCTTT
TRBD2	TRBV11-2	once	16	TRBJ2-3	CASSARTSRSTDTQYF	TGTGCCAGCAGCGCCCGGACTAGCAGAAGCACAGATACGCAGTATTTT
TRBD2	TRBV5-1	.	15	TRBJ2-5	CASSPGLAGRETQYF	TGCGCCAGCAGCCCGGGACTAGCGGGTAGGGAGACCCAGTACTTC
TRBD1	TRBV5-1	.	16	TRBJ1-5	CASSLAGQGAGEPQHF	TGCGCCAGCAGCTTGGCTGGCCAGGGGGCCGGAGAGCCCCAGCATTTT
.	TRBV7-8	.	18	TRBJ2-6	CASSLGYWGDAGANVLTF	TGTGCCAGCAGCCTGGGCTATTGGGGGGATGCTGGGGCCAACGTCCTGACTTTC
.	TRBV28	.	15	TRBJ2-2	CASSLLQGNTGELFF	TGTGCCAGCAGTTTATTGCAGGGTAACACCGGGGAGCTGTTTTTT
.	TRBV10-3	.	14	TRBJ1-2	CAIMAGFDLRGYTF	TGTGCCATCATGGCCGGGTTCGATCTACGTGGCTACACCTTC
.	TRBV7-2	.	15	TRBJ2-5	CASSPNGHREETQYF	TGTGCCAGCAGCCCCAATGGCCACAGGGAAGAGACCCAGTACTTC
.	TRBV19	.	13	TRBJ1-1	CASGAGRNTEAFF	TGTGCCTCCGGGGCGGGGCGGAACACTGAAGCTTTCTTT
.	TRBV5-1	.	12	TRBJ2-3	CASSLDQDTQYF	TGCGCCAGCAGCTTGGATCAAGATACGCAGTATTTT
TRBD1	TRBV30	.	14	TRBJ1-2	CAVTGGTGDYGYTF	TGTGCCGTTACGGGTGGGACAGGGGACTATGGCTACACCTTC
.	TRBV19	.	13	TRBJ2-7	CASSTFQDNEQYF	TGTGCCAGTAGTACCTTCCAGGACAACGAGCAGTACTTC
TRBD2	TRBV5-8	.	17	TRBJ2-1	CASSPGLAGGPFYEQFF	TGTGCCAGCAGCCCTGGACTAGCGGGGGGCCCTTTCTATGAGCAGTTCTTC